This entry describes one TCR beta chain. As yet, its antigen is unknown. These data are taken from a study of T cells in localized non-small cell lung cancer. Whole-study results and caveats: It remains possible that heterogeneity exists, since only one tumor region was sequenced.

This table comes from immunoSEQ multiplex PCR, and its TCRdb copy is limited to in-frame clones, with some not included. The sample consists of some 4,000 clones, about 30% of them appearing once. V lost 4 bases, J lost 5 bases, and 14 bases stayed unmatched. Germline-derived CDR1 and CDR2 are SQVTM and ANQGSEA. The CDR3 extends over 15 amino acids. The rearrangement joins TRBV29-1 to TRBJ2-7; 7 bases fit TRBD1. This TCR was sampled from a man aged 35-75 years with stage II lung adenocarcinoma. The material was lung tumor tissue, obtained before any cancer treatment. As DNA, the CDR3 is TGCAGCGTTGCTGAGACAGGGCTCTCCTGGGACGAGCAGTACTTC. Translated: CSVAETGLSWDEQYF.